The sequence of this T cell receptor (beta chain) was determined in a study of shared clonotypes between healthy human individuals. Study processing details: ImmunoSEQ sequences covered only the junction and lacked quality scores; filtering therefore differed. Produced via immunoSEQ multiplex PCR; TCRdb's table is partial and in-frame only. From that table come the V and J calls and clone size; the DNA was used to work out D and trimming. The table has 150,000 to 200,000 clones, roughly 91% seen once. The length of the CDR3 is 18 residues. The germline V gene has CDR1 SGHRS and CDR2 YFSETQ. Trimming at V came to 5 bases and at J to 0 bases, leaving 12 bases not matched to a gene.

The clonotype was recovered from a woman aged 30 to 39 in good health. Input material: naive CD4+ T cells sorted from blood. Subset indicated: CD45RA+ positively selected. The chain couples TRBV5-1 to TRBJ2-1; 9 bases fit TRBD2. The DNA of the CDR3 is TGCGCCAGCAGAAGGTGGGCTAGCGGGATGAGCTCCTACAATGAGCAGTTCTTC. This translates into CASRRWASGMSSYNEQFF. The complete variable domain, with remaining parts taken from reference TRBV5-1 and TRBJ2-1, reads KAGVTQTPRYLIKTRGQQVTLSCSPISGHRSVSWYQQTPGQGLQFLFEYFSETQRNKGNFPGRFSGRQFSNSRSEMNVSTLELGDSALYLCASRRWASGMSSYNEQFFGPGTRLTVL.